The 21 T cell receptor beta chains presented below share a single source sample, sequenced in a study of blood T cell repertoires in COVID-19 (dated by TCRdb to the early 2020s). Library preparation was by the immunoSEQ multiplex PCR assay. TCRdb's version of the immuneACCESS table is confined to in-frame rearrangements and falls short of the full clone set. An unresolved V gene accounts for under half of the shortfall where checked; the remainder is of unknown origin. This sample is represented by 110,000 to 150,000 clones; about four fifths of them were singletons. The top ten constitute around 8.6% of the sample. The sample comprised peripheral blood. The receptor source for this set is a human donor in a cohort sampled during active COVID-19.

This clone was counted a single time. The chain has TRBV28 and TRBJ2-2; no clear D. The CDR3 covers 13 residues. Germline V CDR1 and CDR2: MDHEN, SYDVKM. Trimming removed 5 bases at V and 1 base at J, with 5 bases between. CDR3 protein: CASSPRNTGELFF. CDR3 nucleotides: TGTGCCAGCAGTCCTCGGAACACCGGGGAGCTGTTTTTT.

The rearrangement joins TRBV4-1 to TRBJ1-2, with 10 positions matching TRBD1. The germline CDR1 and CDR2 sequences are MGHRA and YSYEKL. V shed 3 bases, J shed 2 bases, and the junction held 6 bases outside the gene matches. The CDR3 consists of 16 residues. The CDR3 region is CASSQEGTGVNYGYTF. The CDR3 region has the DNA TGCGCCAGCAGCCAGGAAGGGACAGGGGTAAACTATGGCTACACCTTC.

The chain combines TRBV2 with TRBJ2-2; TRBD1 agrees at 9 bases. CDR1 SNHLY and CDR2 FYNNEI come from the germline V gene. Germline trimming cut 6 bases from V and 4 bases from J; bases unmatched to any gene: 9. The CDR3 is 16 amino acids. CDR3 in amino acids: CASRGERDRVTGELFF. The CDR3 DNA follows: TGTGCCAGCAGAGGGGAACGGGACAGGGTCACCGGGGAGCTGTTTTTT.

J is TRBJ1-1 and V is TRBV3-1 (or the pseudogene TRBV3-2), with a tentative D call TRBD1 (6 bases). The V and J ends lost 1 base and 4 bases respectively, with 10 bases between them. The CDR3 has 14 residues. Germline lookup yields CDR1 LGHDT and CDR2 YNNKEL (reference sequence). The CDR3 DNA reads TGTGCCAGCAGCCAAGGTACAGGGCCCACTGAAGCTTTCTTT. It codes for CASSQGTGPTEAFF.

V gene TRBV5-6 combines with J gene TRBJ2-1, with TRBD1 matching over 7 bases. In germline, CDR1 is SGHDT, CDR2 YYEEEE. This CDR3 has 17 residues. Trimming removed 4 bases from V and 9 bases from J; junction bases left unmatched: 19. Here the CDR3 reads CASSGSLDRVVSGEQFF. The CDR3 region has the DNA TGTGCCAGCAGCGGGTCACTAGACAGGGTGGTCTCGGGTGAGCAGTTCTTC.

This rearrangement joins TRBV14 to TRBJ2-1, with D hard to call. Per the germline V gene, CDR1 is SGHDN and CDR2 is FVKESK. The CDR3 consists of 14 residues. The V gene lost 4 bases and the J gene lost 0 bases, with 7 bases spanning the gap. The CDR3: CASSPQISYNEQFF. The CDR3 DNA is TGTGCCAGCAGCCCACAGATCTCCTACAATGAGCAGTTCTTC.

The CDR3 nucleotides are TGTGCCAGCAGCTTAGCCCCGGACACTGAAGCTTTCTTT. Translated, it gives CASSLAPDTEAFF. The chain carries TRBV11-3 and TRBJ1-1; unclear D gene. The CDR3 extends over 13 amino acids. V lost 1 base and J 3 bases, leaving 6 bases between the germline ends. Germline lookup yields CDR1 SGHNT and CDR2 YENEEA.

This chain joins TRBV5-1 and TRBJ2-7; D perhaps matches TRBD2 (6 bases). V dropped 0 bases and J dropped 0 bases, with 10 bases sitting between them. The CDR3 sequence is 15 residues long. Germline CDR1 is SGHRS and CDR2 is YFSETQ. CDR3 bases: TGCGCCAGCAGCTTGGATGGGGGGTCCTCCTACGAGCAGTACTTC. This translates into CASSLDGGSSYEQYF.

This clone has more than one count but fewer than ten. V usage is TRBV29-1 and J usage is TRBJ2-5; TRBD1 might be the D (6 bases). The CDR3 contains 13 residues. From germline, CDR1 is SQVTM and CDR2 ANQGSEA. Trimming took 1 base from V and 5 from J, leaving 11 bases between them. The CDR3 protein is CSVEGRGEETQYF. CDR3 sequence (DNA): TGCAGCGTTGAAGGCAGGGGAGAGGAGACCCAGTACTTC.

This sequence joins TRBV19 and TRBJ1-2; 8 positions agree with TRBD1. Germline V gene sequence: CDR1 LNHDA, CDR2 SQIVND (reference sequence). The trim removed 8 bases at V and 4 bases at J, leaving 9 bases unmatched. The CDR3 covers 14 residues. The CDR3 loop is CASLAGGAPYGYTF. The CDR3 region has the DNA TGTGCCAGTTTGGCAGGGGGCGCGCCCTATGGCTACACCTTC.

The rearrangement joins TRBV11-2 to TRBJ1-6, with 8 nucleotides matching TRBD1. Germline V gene data show CDR1 as SGHAT and CDR2 as FQNNGV. V shed 5 bases and J 11 bases; nucleotides not matched to a gene: 11. There are 15 residues in the CDR3. CDR3 DNA: TGTGCCAGCAGCGCGGACAGGGTCTTCTTGACACCCCTCCACTTT. Its translation: CASSADRVFLTPLHF.

The rearrangement uses TRBV5-1 and TRBJ2-7, with 9 bases that match TRBD1. Germline V lookup: CDR1 SGHRS, CDR2 YFSETQ. This CDR3 region has 16 residues. J gave up 3 bases and V 4 bases, and 11 bases lay outside the gene matches. The CDR3 region is CASSVELPGQGYEQYF. The CDR3 nucleotides read TGCGCCAGCAGCGTCGAACTTCCGGGACAGGGCTACGAGCAGTACTTC. The variable domain in full, completed from reference TRBV5-1 and TRBJ2-7, reads KAGVTQTPRYLIKTRGQQVTLSCSPISGHRSVSWYQQTPGQGLQFLFEYFSETQRNKGNFPGRFSGRQFSNSRSEMNVSTLELGDSALYLCASSVELPGQGYEQYFGPGTRLTVT.

The CDR3 region is CAVRAGTGGSGELFF. The CDR3, as DNA: TGTGCCGTAAGGGCGGGGACAGGGGGCTCCGGGGAGCTGTTTTTT. The V call is TRBV21-1, the J call TRBJ2-2; no check of the table's D call, TRBD1, against the DNA was made. TRBV21-1 is a listed pseudogene. CDR3 size: 15 residues.

The count of this clone is one. The V and J genes are TRBV11-2 and TRBJ2-5; D remains ambiguous. This CDR3 region has 13 residues. The germline gives CDR1 SGHAT, CDR2 FQNNGV. V was pared by 0 bases and J by 4 bases, with 6 bases between. The CDR3 region is CASSLDHRETQYF. CDR3 in DNA: TGTGCCAGCAGCTTAGACCACAGAGAGACCCAGTACTTC. The full variable domain, completed using reference TRBV11-2 and TRBJ2-5, is EAGVAQSPRYKIIEKRQSVAFWCNPISGHATLYWYQQILGQGPKLLIQFQNNGVVDDSQLPKDRFSAERLKGVDSTLKIQPAKLEDSAVYLCASSLDHRETQYFGPGTRLLVL.

The chain has TRBV11-2 and TRBJ2-2, with D unresolved. With 1 base removed from V and 4 bases from J, the gap between germline ends came to 7 bases. Per germline, CDR1 SGHAT and CDR2 FQNNGV. The CDR3 spans 14 residues. In DNA form, the CDR3 reads TGTGCCAGCAGCTTAGTCAGAAGCACCGGGGAGCTGTTTTTT. This sequence encodes CASSLVRSTGELFF.

V is TRBV4-2 and J is TRBJ1-2, with a possible D match to TRBD1 (5 bases). CDR1 is LGHNA and CDR2 is YNFKEQ in the germline V gene. V was pared by 1 base and J by 6 bases, with 15 bases between. The CDR3 extends over 15 amino acids. The CDR3 loop is CASSQGGDGNHGYTF. The DNA for the CDR3 is TGTGCCAGCAGCCAAGGCGGGGACGGAAACCATGGCTACACCTTC.

This clone has just one count. The chain carries TRBV19 and TRBJ1-6; 8 bases are a match to TRBD1. Germline-derived CDR1 and CDR2 are LNHDA and SQIVND (reference sequence). Trimming at V came to 4 bases and at J to 1 base, leaving 6 bases not matched to a gene. The CDR3 is 17 amino acids. The CDR3 here is CASSTPGGESYNSPLHF. CDR3 DNA sequence: TGTGCCAGTAGTACCCCAGGGGGCGAGTCCTATAATTCACCCCTCCACTTT.

This clone appeared a single time. V is TRBV6-5 and J is TRBJ1-1; D ambiguous. Germline V gene sequence: CDR1 MNHEY, CDR2 SVGAGI. CDR3 length: 13 amino acids. Trimming took 5 bases from V and 2 from J, leaving 9 bases between them. Here the CDR3 reads CASSRSANTEAFF. CDR3 DNA: TGTGCCAGCAGTCGGTCCGCCAACACTGAAGCTTTCTTT.

The chain uses TRBV7-2 and TRBJ1-2; TRBD1 agrees at 7 bases. The CDR3 consists of 13 residues. Trimming at V came to 3 bases and at J to 10 bases, leaving 8 bases not matched to a gene. The germline V gene has CDR1 SGHTA and CDR2 FQGNSA. This CDR3 reads CASSLTGTGDYTF. The CDR3, as DNA: TGTGCCAGCAGCTTGACAGGGACCGGGGACTACACCTTC.

In this sample, this clone turned up once. V usage is TRBV19 and J usage is TRBJ2-3; a weak D match, TRBD2 (7 bases). Germline CDR1 is LNHDA and CDR2 is SQIVND (reference sequence). The CDR3 sequence is 16 residues long. With 0 bases removed from V and 1 base from J, the gap between germline ends came to 11 bases. The CDR3 region has the DNA TGTGCCAGTAGTATAGATTGGGGGGGCCGCACAGATACGCAGTATTTT. Its translation is CASSIDWGGRTDTQYF.

The chain employs TRBV11-2 and TRBJ2-1; 10 bases align to TRBD2. CDR1 and CDR2 (germline): SGHAT, FQNNGV. This CDR3 has 16 amino acids. The V and J ends lost 6 bases and 3 bases, in that order; junction bases with no gene match: 8. The CDR3 DNA follows: TGTGCCAGCAGTTCCCTACTAGCGGGGCTCTACAATGAGCAGTTCTTC. This gives the protein CASSSLLAGLYNEQFF.